A single sample gave rise to the 19 T cell receptor beta chains below, sequenced in a study of blood T cell repertoires in COVID-19. The table came from immunoSEQ multiplex PCR; TCRdb's copy has only in-frame clones and leaves some out. Among about 260,000 clones listed, approximately 87% were seen once. The sequenced sample consisted of peripheral blood. The receptor source for this set is a woman aged 35 to 49 who had recovered from COVID-19.

The genes are TRBV2 and TRBJ2-1; 14 bases are a match to TRBD2. The trim removed 4 bases at V and 9 bases at J, leaving 5 bases unmatched. The CDR3 runs to 15 residues. Germline CDR1 SNHLY, CDR2 FYNNEI. As DNA, the CDR3 is TGTGCCAGCAGTGGGACTAGCGGGGGGCGGGGTGAGCAGTTCTTC. Protein product: CASSGTSGGRGEQFF.

V usage is TRBV5-1 and J usage is TRBJ1-4; the match to TRBD1 covers 10 bases. V dropped 4 bases and J dropped 10; count of bases not matched to a gene: 7. This CDR3 contains 14 residues. The germline gives CDR1 SGHRS, CDR2 YFSETQ. The CDR3 spells CASSMTGGSGKLFF. CDR3 in DNA: TGCGCCAGCAGCATGACAGGGGGCAGCGGAAAACTGTTTTTT.

The chain links TRBV12-2 to TRBJ2-2; the table's D call, TRBD1, was not checked against the DNA. TRBV12-2 is termed a pseudogene. This CDR3 is 15 amino acids long. The CDR3 coding sequence is TGTGCAAGTCGCTTGACAGGGGGAGGGACCGGGGAGCTGTTTTTT. As protein: CASRLTGGGTGELFF.

This clone was observed a single time. The rearrangement uses TRBV19 and TRBJ2-3; 9 bases fit TRBD2. V trimming: 9 bases; J trimming: 4 bases; junction bases outside the gene matches: 14. Germline values: CDR1 LNHDA, CDR2 SQIVND (reference sequence). The CDR3 runs 16 residues. The CDR3 nucleotides read TGTGCCAGCACCCAAATCGGGACTAGCAGGGCAGATACGCAGTATTTT. Encoded protein: CASTQIGTSRADTQYF.

The chain has TRBV6-5 and TRBJ1-6; no definite D call. The germline CDR1 and CDR2 sequences are MNHEY and SVGAGI. The CDR3 has 12 residues. Deletions cut 5 bases from V and 5 bases from J, with 4 bases between. CDR3: CASSNNNSPLHF. In DNA, the CDR3 is TGTGCCAGCAGTAATAATAATTCACCCCTCCACTTT.

This rearrangement joins TRBV10-3 to TRBJ1-6; TRBD1 might be the D (6 bases). Trimming pared 6 bases from V and 3 bases from J, leaving 9 bases between. The CDR3 runs to 14 residues. Germline lookup yields CDR1 ENHRY and CDR2 SYGVKD. CDR3 sequence: CAISRDNYNSPLHF. The CDR3 DNA reads TGTGCCATCAGCCGGGACAACTATAATTCACCCCTCCACTTT.

The V and J genes are TRBV3-1 (or the pseudogene TRBV3-2) and TRBJ2-1; 11 bases align to TRBD2. The CDR3 totals 18 residues. CDR1 is LGHDT, CDR2 YNNKEL, per germline (reference sequence). The V and J ends lost 4 bases and 5 bases, in that order; junction bases with no gene match: 13. The CDR3 here is CASSPSGSGGARDNEQFF. DNA for the CDR3: TGTGCCAGCAGCCCCTCGGGTAGCGGGGGGGCCAGGGACAATGAGCAGTTCTTC.

The chain carries TRBV18 and TRBJ1-3, with 7 positions matching TRBD1. V dropped 3 bases and J dropped 2; count of bases not matched to a gene: 4. In germline, CDR1 is KGHSH, CDR2 LQKENI. This CDR3 is built from 15 residues. This CDR3 is CASSPTRGTGNTIYF. In nucleotides, the CDR3 is TGTGCCAGCTCACCTACCAGGGGGACTGGAAACACCATATATTTT.

The rearrangement joins TRBV27 to TRBJ2-7; weak D call: TRBD1 (5 bases). Germline V gene sequence: CDR1 MNHEY, CDR2 SMNVEV (reference sequence). This CDR3 region has 14 residues. Trimming pared 6 bases from V and 1 base from J, leaving 13 bases between. The CDR3 region is CASRRQLRSYEQYF. The DNA for the CDR3 is TGTGCCAGCAGGCGACAGTTACGTTCCTACGAGCAGTACTTC.

V and J are TRBV7-9 and TRBJ1-6, with 10 bases aligning to TRBD1. The CDR3 consists of 17 residues. Germline CDR1 and CDR2: SEHNR and FQNEAQ (reference sequence). V was clipped by 6 bases and J by 5 bases; unmatched bases: 10. This chain's CDR3 is CASRIDWDRGDNSPLHF. The CDR3 DNA sequence: TGTGCCAGCAGAATAGACTGGGACAGGGGAGATAATTCACCCCTCCACTTT. The full variable domain, rest sourced from reference TRBV7-9 and TRBJ1-6, is DTGVSQNPRHKITKRGQNVTFRCDPISEHNRLYWYRQTLGQGPEFLTYFQNEAQLEKSRLLSDRFSAERPKGSFSTLEIQRTEQGDSAMYLCASRIDWDRGDNSPLHFGNGTRLTVT.

This chain links TRBV5-5 with TRBJ2-3; tentative D call: TRBD2 (6 bases). The V and J ends lost 0 bases and 2 bases respectively, with 13 bases between them. CDR1 is SGHKS, CDR2 YYEKEE, per germline (reference sequence). The CDR3 contains 16 residues. The CDR3 region has the DNA TGTGCCAGCAGCTTGGGCGGGGTGGGTGACACAGATACGCAGTATTTT. Its translation is CASSLGGVGDTDTQYF.

This chain uses TRBV14 with TRBJ2-3; TRBD1 matches at 8 bases. V was clipped by 0 bases and J by 5 bases; unmatched bases: 7. Germline V gives CDR1 SGHDN, CDR2 FVKESK. The CDR3 runs 16 residues. The CDR3 DNA follows: TGTGCCAGCAGCCAAGATGGCAGGGGGCATGGAGATACGCAGTATTTT. Translating gives CASSQDGRGHGDTQYF.

The chain uses TRBV6-2 or TRBV6-3 and TRBJ2-3; a possible D gene is TRBD1 (5 bases). The germline V gene encodes CDR1 MNHEY and CDR2 SVGEGT. Trimming took 5 bases from V and 0 from J, leaving 9 bases between them. The CDR3 is 14 residues long. CDR3 nucleotide sequence: TGTGCCAGCAGTGCGAGACAGAGCACAGATACGCAGTATTTT. It specifies CASSARQSTDTQYF.

The chain is built from TRBV6-5 and TRBJ1-6; 7 bases line up with TRBD1. Trimming at V came to 0 bases and at J to 10 bases, leaving 3 bases not matched to a gene. The CDR3 consists of 14 residues. CDR1 MNHEY and CDR2 SVGAGI come from the germline V gene. In nucleotides, the CDR3 is TGTGCCAGCAGTTACTCGGTACAGGGGTCACCCCTCCACTTT. Protein product: CASSYSVQGSPLHF.

The chain carries TRBV4-1 and TRBJ1-6, with D possibly TRBD1 on 5 matching bases. Germline V gene sequence: CDR1 MGHRA, CDR2 YSYEKL. V lost 4 bases, J lost 4 bases, and 8 bases lay in between. CDR3 length: 14 amino acids. The CDR3 here is CASSLRQYNSPLHF. CDR3 DNA sequence: TGCGCCAGCAGCCTTCGACAGTATAATTCACCCCTCCACTTT.

V and J are TRBV4-3 and TRBJ2-7; 9 nucleotides line up with TRBD2. J lost 4 bases, V lost 1 base, and 5 bases had no gene match. Germline loops: CDR1 LGHNA, CDR2 YSLEER. This CDR3 is built from 15 residues. The CDR3 DNA reads as TGCGCCAGCAGCCAAGCGATAGCGGGGGTTTACGAGCAGTACTTC. Its translation is CASSQAIAGVYEQYF.

The V call is TRBV2, the J call TRBJ1-2; TRBD1 might be the D (5 bases). The length of the CDR3 is 14 residues. V dropped 6 bases and J dropped 8 bases, with 19 bases sitting between them. CDR1 is SNHLY and CDR2 is FYNNEI in the germline V gene. The CDR3 here is CASSVRGGEWGYTF. In DNA, the CDR3 is TGTGCCAGCAGCGTCCGGGGCGGGGAGTGGGGCTACACCTTC. The full variable domain, with the rest looked up from reference TRBV2 and TRBJ1-2, is EPEVTQTPSHQVTQMGQEVILRCVPISNHLYFYWYRQILGQKVEFLVSFYNNEISEKSEIFDDQFSVERPDGSNFTLKIRSTKLEDSAMYFCASSVRGGEWGYTFGSGTRLTVV.

This chain uses TRBV2 with TRBJ1-4, with a tentative D call TRBD1 (5 bases). Germline V lookup: CDR1 SNHLY, CDR2 FYNNEI. Trimming cost V 8 bases and J 3 bases, with 16 bases left between them. The CDR3 extends over 15 amino acids. CDR3 in amino acids: CASSSLGLANEKLFF. The DNA of the CDR3 is TGTGCCAGCTCGAGCCTGGGGCTGGCTAATGAAAAACTGTTTTTT.

This chain uses TRBV30 with TRBJ2-3, with 7 positions matching TRBD2. The CDR3 has 12 amino acids. CDR1 and CDR2 from the germline V gene are GTSNPN and SVGIG (reference sequence). The V gene end was trimmed by 8 bases and the J gene end by 2 bases; junction bases not matched to a gene: 4. CDR3 amino acids: CAGGDYTDTQYF. The DNA of the CDR3 is TGTGCCGGGGGGGACTACACAGATACGCAGTATTTT.